This paragraph reports one TCR beta chain. The antigen is unknown. This specimen belongs to a study of shared clonotypes between healthy human individuals. Findings and caveats of the study: Some naive CD4 clonotypes, around 5%, turned up in common across a handful of donors.

This CDR3 contains 15 residues. V gave up 4 bases and J gave up 0 bases, with 12 bases separating them. In germline, CDR1 is SGHDN, CDR2 FVKESK. Original methodology: Filtering of immunoSEQ junctional sequences could not match full-length read filtering. Measured with immunoSEQ multiplex PCR; TCRdb has only the in-frame clones, and not every one. The DNA was the basis for D and trimming; V, J and clone size are from that table. This table holds about 380,000 clones, 90% to 97% found once. The chain links TRBV14 to TRBJ1-1; maybe TRBD1 (6 bases). Sequenced: memory CD8+ T cells sorted from blood. As to subset: CD45RO+ cells pooled with CCR7-negative TemRA cells. The sequence derives from a man aged 25-40 years in good health. In DNA, the CDR3 is TGTGCCAGCAGCCCACTGGACAGACTGAACACTGAAGCTTTCTTT. Translation gives CASSPLDRLNTEAFF.